This T cell receptor beta chain was sequenced in a study of blood T cells in healthy people across ages (dated by TCRdb to about 2015). In terms of the full investigation: In model experiments, template switching captured about one uniquely barcoded TCR beta cDNA molecule for every two T cells. The study measured age-related changes in TCR beta repertoire diversity using deep sequencing normalized with unique cDNA molecular identifiers. Four age groups were formed from the donors: young (average roughly 16 years), middle-aged (around 41), aged (about 62) and long-lived (around 80). To avoid experimental bias, donors of different ages were distributed randomly across sequencing lanes. Two additional independent replicas of 1 million unique cDNA reads from the same blood draw were analyzed for two donors (one aged 18 to 29 and one aged 80 or older). Here is what the overall study found, with its caveats: As age increased, observed TCR beta diversity per million T cells dropped in a roughly linear way, and a significant reduction was already evident by age 40. Since profiling was done on bulk unsorted PBMCs, naive and antigen-experienced compartments could not be conclusively compared. The percentage of naive T cells measured by flow cytometry correlated strongly with observed TCR beta diversity. Because the CMV infection status of the donors was unknown, age-related changes in expanded clonotypes may potentially have been confounded. Estimates of total diversity from one million sequenced T cells were regarded as lower bounds and underestimates. Compared with the aged group, the long-lived group had more naive CD4+ T cells, fewer expanded clones and increased TCR diversity, a pattern suggesting age selection.

Donors were 39 systemically healthy Caucasian individuals from Russia aged roughly 6 to 100 years. Each donor gave approximately 9.4 milliliters of peripheral blood, drawn into EDTA-treated Vacutainer tubes. Ficoll-Paque density-gradient centrifugation was used to isolate PBMCs, with at least 7 million per sample. Total RNA, at least 6 micrograms per sample, was extracted from PBMCs with Trizol reagent. The percentages of naive CD45RAhigh/CD27high T cells were determined by flow cytometry on a PBMC aliquot from every donor. The library was produced with 5' RACE. A second PCR of about 6 to 12 cycles was run with a J-beta primer mix and a sample-barcoded 5' primer. Each TCR beta cDNA molecule received a unique molecular identifier from a template-switch 5' adaptor carrying 12 random nucleotides. Each sample yielded at least 2.5 million CDR3-containing paired-end reads. First-strand cDNA was synthesized from all RNA with the Mint cDNA synthesis kit, primed by a TRBC-specific oligonucleotide. All cDNA was treated with uracil-DNA glycosylase and then went through a first 18-cycle PCR with the universal primers M1SS and BC2_uni_R. Per the authors' processing: Normalization of each sample was performed by random selection of 1 million high-quality reads, each carrying a distinct molecular identifier. Reads with shared molecular identifiers were discarded instead of being binned into consensus sequences. MiTCR, run with a Q25 quality threshold and the strictest error-elimination algorithm, handled CDR3 identification, clonotype clustering and error correction. A nonparametric unseen species model with Euler transformation was used to estimate lower-bound total TCR beta diversity. The public reads were quality trimmed at Q25 with fastp and then assembled into clones with MiXCR by TCRdb, keeping productive beta chains. All rows with the same CDR3 protein become a single entry with the most common DNA and genes. TCRdb's processing, not the authors' own work, is the source of the V and J calls. The sample data list 1.5 million to 2 million distinct CDR3 sequences, and roughly 43% of these were observed just once. In total, the top ten clones hold 23% of the sample.

This clonotype was found a few times. The target of this receptor is not known. No per-base quality is available; no much larger clone lies one base away. CDR1 and CDR2, per the germline V gene (reference sequence), are DFQATT and SNEGSKA. The cysteine opens and the phenylalanine closes a CDR3 of 12 amino acids. Here the CDR3 DNA is all that survives: 36 bases in frame from base 1. A distance of 10 bases separates the germline ends of V and J, which lose 3 bases and 4 bases respectively. The chain joins TRBV20-1 to TRBJ2-7, with TRBD2 as a weak D call on 5 bases. The TCR comes from a human donor in good health. The sequenced sample consisted of blood. The DNA sequence is TGCAGTGCTAGTGCGGGTTTGTACGAGCAGTACTTC. Its protein is CSASAGLYEQYF.